This TCR beta chain was sequenced during a study of CD8+CD57+ T cells in acquired aplastic anemia. The V segment lost 7 bases and the J segment 3 bases; nucleotides outside the gene matches: 4. There are 14 residues in the CDR3. Germline-derived CDR1 and CDR2 are ENHRY and SYGVKD. Genomic DNA constituted the template upon which TCR beta VDJ and CDR3 profiling was performed. Using its own MiXCR run on the reads, TCRdb lists one record per CDR3 protein. The table has about 220,000 distinct CDR3 sequences, roughly 35% seen once. This clonotype was counted at least ten times. The source material was sorted CD4+, CD8+, or CD8+CD57+ T cells (not recorded which) from PBMCs. The chain employs TRBV10-3 and TRBJ2-3; 10 bases match TRBD1. This receptor was taken from a human donor in good health, serving as a control. CDR3 in amino acids: CAITRDRGTDTQYF. The DNA for the CDR3 is TGTGCCATCACCCGGGACAGGGGTACAGATACGCAGTATTTT.